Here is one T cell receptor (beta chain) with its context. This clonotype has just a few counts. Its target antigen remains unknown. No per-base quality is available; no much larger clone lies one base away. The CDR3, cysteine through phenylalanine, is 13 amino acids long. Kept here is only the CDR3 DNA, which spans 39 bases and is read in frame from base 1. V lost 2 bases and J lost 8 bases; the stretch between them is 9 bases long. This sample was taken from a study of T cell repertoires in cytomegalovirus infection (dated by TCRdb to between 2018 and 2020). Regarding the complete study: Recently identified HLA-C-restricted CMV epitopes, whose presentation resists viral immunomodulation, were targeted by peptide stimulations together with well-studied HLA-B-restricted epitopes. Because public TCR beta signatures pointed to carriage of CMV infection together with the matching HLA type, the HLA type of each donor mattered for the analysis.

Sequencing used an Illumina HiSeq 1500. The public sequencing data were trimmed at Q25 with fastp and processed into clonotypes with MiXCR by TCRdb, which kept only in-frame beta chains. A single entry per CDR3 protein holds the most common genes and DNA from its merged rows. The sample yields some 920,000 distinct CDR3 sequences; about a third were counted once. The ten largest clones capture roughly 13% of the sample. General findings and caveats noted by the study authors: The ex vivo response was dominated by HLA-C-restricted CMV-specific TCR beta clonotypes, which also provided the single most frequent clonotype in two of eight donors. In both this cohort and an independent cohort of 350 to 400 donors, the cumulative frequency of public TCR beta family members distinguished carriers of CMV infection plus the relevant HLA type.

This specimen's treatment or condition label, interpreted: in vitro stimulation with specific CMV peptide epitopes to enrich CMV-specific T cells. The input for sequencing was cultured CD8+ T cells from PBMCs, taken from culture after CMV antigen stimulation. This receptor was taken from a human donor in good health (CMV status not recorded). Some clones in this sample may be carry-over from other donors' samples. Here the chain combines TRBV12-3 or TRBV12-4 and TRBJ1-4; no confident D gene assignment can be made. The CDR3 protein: CASSLSMVEKLFF. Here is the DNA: TGTGCCAGCAGTTTAAGTATGGTGGAAAAACTGTTTTTT.